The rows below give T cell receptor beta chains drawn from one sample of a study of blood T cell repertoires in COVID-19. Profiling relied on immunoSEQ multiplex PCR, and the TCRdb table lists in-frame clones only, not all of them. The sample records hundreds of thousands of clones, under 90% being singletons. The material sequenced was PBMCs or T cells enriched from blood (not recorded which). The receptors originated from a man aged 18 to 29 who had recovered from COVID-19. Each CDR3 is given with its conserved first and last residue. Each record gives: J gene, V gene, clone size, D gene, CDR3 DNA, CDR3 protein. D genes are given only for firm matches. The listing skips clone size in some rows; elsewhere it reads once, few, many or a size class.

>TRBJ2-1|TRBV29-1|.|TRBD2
TGCAGCGGGCTGGGACTACCCAAATACAATGAGCAGTTCTTC
CSGLGLPKYNEQFF
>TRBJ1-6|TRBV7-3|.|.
TGTGCCAGCAGTGTGCAGGGTGGTAATTCACCCCTCCACTTT
CASSVQGGNSPLHF
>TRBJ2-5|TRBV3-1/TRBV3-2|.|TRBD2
TGTGCCAGCAGCCAAGAATTAGGGGGACTAGCGGGAGGGCTACAAGAGACCCAGTACTTC
CASSQELGGLAGGLQETQYF
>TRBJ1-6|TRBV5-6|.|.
TGTGCCAGCAGCCCAGGGCCCCGGGAGAGGACTTCACCCCTCCACTTT
CASSPGPRERTSPLHF
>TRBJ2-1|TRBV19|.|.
TGTGCCAGTAGTATAGGTTGGGACTGGCACAATGAGCAGTTCTTC
CASSIGWDWHNEQFF
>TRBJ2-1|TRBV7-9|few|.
TGTGCCAGCAGCCCTCGGCGGCACAATGAGCAGTTCTTC
CASSPRRHNEQFF
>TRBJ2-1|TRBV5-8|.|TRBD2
TGTGCCAGCAGCCCATGGGAACTAGCGGGTTACAATGAGCAGTTCTTC
CASSPWELAGYNEQFF
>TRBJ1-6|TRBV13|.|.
TGTGCCAGCAGCCGGGATTCGACAGGTCCTAATTCACCCCTCCACTTT
CASSRDSTGPNSPLHF
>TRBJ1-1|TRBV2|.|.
TGTGCCAGCAGTCCCTACGGGGAGAACACTGAAGCTTTCTTT
CASSPYGENTEAFF
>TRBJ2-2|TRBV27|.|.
TGTGCCAGCAGTTTATCGGGCGGGGGCAGAACCGGGGAGCTGTTTTTT
CASSLSGGGRTGELFF
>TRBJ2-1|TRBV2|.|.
TGTGCCAGCAGTGCCCTAGAGATCAATGAGCAGTTCTTC
CASSALEINEQFF
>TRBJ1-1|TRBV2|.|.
TGTGCCAGCAGTGAGGCAGGCTTTTGGAACACTGAAGCTTTCTTT
CASSEAGFWNTEAFF
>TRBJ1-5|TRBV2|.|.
TGTGCCAGCAGTGCAGGGGATCAGCCCCAGCATTTT
CASSAGDQPQHF
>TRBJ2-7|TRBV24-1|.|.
TGTGCCACCAGTGATTTGGGCGGCGACGAGCAGTACTTC
CATSDLGGDEQYF
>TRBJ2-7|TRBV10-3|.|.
TGTGCCATCAGTGATGTAAACGAGCAGTACTTC
CAISDVNEQYF
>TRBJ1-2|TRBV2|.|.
TGTGCCAGCAGAGAGACAGGCAACTATGGCTACACCTTC
CASRETGNYGYTF